A single TCR beta chain is shown here with its context. Antigen unknown. The CDR3 runs 15 residues. In germline, CDR1 is PRHDT, CDR2 FYEKMQ (reference sequence). V was trimmed by 7 bases and J by 0 bases, leaving 16 bases between them. Expressed TCRB transcripts were sequenced because the entire RNA isolate underwent reverse transcription. TCRdb's copy holds only in-frame clones and misses some; the assay was immunoSEQ multiplex PCR. The sample has approximately 140,000 clones, about a tenth seen once. This sample is part of a study of beta chain features in type 1 diabetes. Whole-study context: Age and gender were similar between patients and healthy donors, as were cell yields.

Study outcomes and limitations: The study found that naive, central memory and Treg TCRB repertoires appeared more similar in patients than in healthy donors. Significant though moderate, a shortening of TCRB CDR3s appeared in all four CD4+ subsets of Type 1 diabetes patients.

Sequences were obtained from central memory CD4+ T cells from blood. V usage is TRBV13 and J usage is TRBJ2-7; D possibly corresponds to TRBD2 (5 bases). The receptor was derived from a woman aged 40 to 55 in good health. The CDR3 protein is CASTSWESSSYEQYF. The DNA of the CDR3 is TGTGCCAGCACCTCCTGGGAGAGTAGCTCCTACGAGCAGTACTTC.